Listed here are 6 T cell receptor beta chains from one sample, sequenced in a study of T cell changes during pregnancy in multiple sclerosis. Measured with immunoSEQ multiplex PCR; TCRdb has only the in-frame clones, and not every one. The table has more than 55,000 clones, approximately 90% seen once. The specimen comprised peripheral blood, sampled after pregnancy. The receptors were gathered from a female donor in good health, enrolled as a control in a pregnancy study.

V and J are TRBV6-6 and TRBJ2-1, with D maybe TRBD2 (7 bases). Trimming shortened V by 2 bases and J by 8 bases, and 16 bases separated the two germline ends. The CDR3 totals 15 residues. Germline lookup yields CDR1 MNHNY and CDR2 SVGAGI (reference sequence). The CDR3 nucleotides are TGTGCCAGCAGTTACCCCGGGGGGCTGGGATATGAGCAGTTCTTC. Translation gives CASSYPGGLGYEQFF.

In regard to this clone: At one end the junction does not follow the germline gene, possibly because of a read error. The chain has TRBV29-1 and TRBJ2-1, with a possible D match to TRBD1 (7 bases). This CDR3 spans 15 amino acids. Per germline, CDR1 SQVTM and CDR2 ANQGSEA. CDR3 coding DNA: TGCAGCGTCTCAGGGGGGACAGAGGGCTACAATGGGCAGTTCTTC. Protein: CSVSGGTEGYNGQFF.

The chain recombines TRBV5-5 with TRBJ1-2; 7 nucleotides align to TRBD1. The V gene's germline CDR1 is SGHKS and CDR2 YYEKEE (reference sequence). The CDR3 contains 14 residues. Unmatched junction bases numbered 7, after V lost 3 bases and J lost 5 bases. This CDR3 reads CASSSGTGEYGYTF. The CDR3 DNA reads TGTGCCAGCAGCTCCGGCACAGGGGAATATGGCTACACCTTC.

The genes are TRBV28 and TRBJ2-2; the match to TRBD2 covers 7 bases. The V gene's germline CDR1 is MDHEN and CDR2 SYDVKM. J was trimmed by 3 bases and V by 4 bases; bases with no gene match: 8. This CDR3 is 16 amino acids long. CDR3: CASSSLGEGHTGELFF. CDR3 DNA sequence: TGTGCCAGCAGTTCATTAGGGGAGGGTCACACCGGGGAGCTGTTTTTT.

The chain recombines TRBV14 with TRBJ1-2; possibly TRBD1 for D (6 bases). The V gene's germline CDR1 is SGHDN and CDR2 FVKESK. V was clipped by 3 bases and J by 8 bases, with 19 bases between them. The CDR3 has 15 amino acids. The CDR3 spells CASSHPGTGYGGYTF. The CDR3 DNA follows: TGTGCCAGCAGCCATCCAGGAACAGGGTATGGCGGCTACACCTTC.

This rearrangement joins TRBV9 to TRBJ2-2, with 8 bases aligning to TRBD2. CDR3 length: 16 residues. V gave up 6 bases and J gave up 4 bases; unmatched junction bases: 11. Per the germline V gene, CDR1 is SGDLS and CDR2 is YYNGEE. CDR3 region: CASTPGGGRSTGELFF. The CDR3 DNA reads TGTGCCAGCACTCCCGGGGGGGGGCGCTCCACCGGGGAGCTGTTTTTT. The variable domain in full, completed from reference TRBV9 and TRBJ2-2, reads DSGVTQTPKHLITATGQRVTLRCSPRSGDLSVYWYQQSLDQGLQFLIQYYNGEERAKGNILERFSAQQFPDLHSELNLSSLELGDSALYFCASTPGGGRSTGELFFGEGSRLTVL.